This TCR beta chain was obtained from a study of somatic mutations in cytotoxic T cells in rheumatoid arthritis. The wider study: Purity of nearly 100% was reached when some V beta antibody-stained T-cell populations were flow-sorted, including V beta1+ cells sequenced for TCRB.

The CDR3 consists of 14 residues. Germline V gives CDR1 LNHDA, CDR2 SQIVND (reference sequence). V was trimmed by 8 bases and J by 0 bases, leaving 11 bases between them. The repertoire was sequenced with immunoSEQ multiplex PCR; TCRdb's copy has only in-frame clones and lacks some. The sample yields 20,000 or so clones, more than 80% seen once. The receptor's source is an adult with rheumatoid arthritis. The sample taken for sequencing was CD8+ T cells sorted from blood. This chain uses TRBV19 with TRBJ2-1; D uncertain. CDR3 sequence (DNA): TGTGCCAGTGGGATCTCTAACTCCTACAATGAGCAGTTCTTC. Translated, it gives CASGISNSYNEQFF.